This TCR beta chain was sequenced in a study of OX40 agonist ivuxolimab in advanced cancers. General study points: Antigen targets of the expanded peripheral T cells went undetermined.

The table came from immunoSEQ multiplex PCR; TCRdb's copy has only in-frame clones and leaves some out. The top ten hold around 20% of the sample, which has 45,000 or so clones, 88% seen once. Exclusion applied to patients with autoimmune disease history or systemic immunosuppression. The CDR3 spans 18 residues. Deletions cut 0 bases from V and 6 bases from J, with 22 bases between. The germline gives CDR1 MGHRA, CDR2 YSYEKL. Regarding this clone: Its antigen is unidentified.

This receptor was obtained from an adult with an advanced solid tumor such as melanoma, head and neck, liver or kidney cancer. J is TRBJ2-3 and V is TRBV4-1; no clear D. The sample here was CD4+ or CD8+ T cells sorted from blood, taken in a trial of the OX40 agonist ivuxolimab. The CDR3 spells CASSQDPDDMFFRDTQYF. As DNA, the CDR3 is TGCGCCAGCAGCCAAGATCCGGACGACATGTTTTTTCGGGATACGCAGTATTTT.